The 31 T cell receptor beta chains in this list originate from one sample, sequenced in a study of blood T cell repertoires in COVID-19. Here immunoSEQ multiplex PCR was the method, and the copy in TCRdb shows in-frame clones only, minus some. The sample lists tens of thousands of clones, 75% to 90% occurring once. Sequencing input: peripheral blood. Receptors originate from a man in his 70s with active or convalescent COVID-19.

This clone was seen only once. The V and J genes are TRBV19 and TRBJ2-3; D is undetermined. The CDR3 sequence is 16 residues long. Germline-derived CDR1 and CDR2 are LNHDA and SQIVND (reference sequence). Trimming left V 1 base short and J 0 bases short, with 11 bases between. Written as DNA, the CDR3 is TGTGCCAGTAGTATAGGGTACATCCTGAGCACAGATACGCAGTATTTT. This encodes CASSIGYILSTDTQYF.

The J gene is TRBJ1-2, the V gene TRBV5-1, with 7 bases fitting TRBD1. The CDR3 has 14 amino acids. Germline V gene data show CDR1 as SGHRS and CDR2 as YFSETQ. V lost 0 bases and J lost 3; bases outside the gene matches: 2. The CDR3 DNA is TGCGCCAGCAGCTTGGGCCAGGGGGACTATGGCTACACCTTC. It is translated as CASSLGQGDYGYTF.

The V call is TRBV7-2, the J call TRBJ1-2, with no clear D. The CDR3 runs 14 residues. V was shortened by 8 bases and J by 7 bases, with 20 bases between the two germline ends. The V gene's germline CDR1 is SGHTA and CDR2 FQGNSA. The CDR3: CASSSIRPAGGYTF. The CDR3, as DNA: TGTGCCAGCTCCTCTATAAGACCTGCAGGTGGCTACACCTTC.

This clone was detected once. This chain uses TRBV7-2 with TRBJ1-5; 7 positions match TRBD1. The germline V gene encodes CDR1 SGHTA and CDR2 FQGNSA. Trimming removed 1 base from V and 3 bases from J; junction bases left unmatched: 6. The CDR3 is made up of 16 amino acids. In DNA, the CDR3 is TGTGCCAGCAGCTTAGGGGACAGACGCTACAATCAGCCCCAGCATTTT. Translating it yields CASSLGDRRYNQPQHF.

This chain uses TRBV3-1 (or the pseudogene TRBV3-2) with TRBJ2-5; 7 bases are a match to TRBD2. CDR1 and CDR2 (germline): LGHDT, YNNKEL (reference sequence). This CDR3 is 12 amino acids long. Trimming at V came to 4 bases and at J to 5 bases, leaving 1 base not matched to a gene. CDR3 loop: CASSPGGETQYF. The CDR3 DNA reads TGTGCCAGCAGCCCCGGGGGGGAGACCCAGTACTTC.

The V gene is TRBV7-3, the J gene TRBJ2-3; D possibly corresponds to TRBD2 (7 bases). In germline, CDR1 is SGHTA, CDR2 FQGTGA. V dropped 4 bases and J dropped 8 bases, with 13 bases sitting between them. CDR3 size: 13 residues. The CDR3 is CASSSGGGGTQYF. CDR3 DNA sequence: TGTGCCAGCAGCTCTGGGGGGGGCGGTACGCAGTATTTT.

The rearrangement links TRBV7-9 to TRBJ1-2, with D uncertain. This CDR3 contains 13 residues. Trimming left V 1 base short and J 4 bases short, with 7 bases between. Germline V gene data show CDR1 as SEHNR and CDR2 as FQNEAQ (reference sequence). The chain's CDR3 is CASSLVPVYGYTF. DNA for the CDR3: TGTGCCAGCAGCTTAGTCCCAGTCTATGGCTACACCTTC.

This clone was counted a few times. The chain employs TRBV28 and TRBJ1-4; D not certain. Trimming removed 7 bases from V and 4 bases from J, with 7 bases in between. The germline gives CDR1 MDHEN, CDR2 SYDVKM. CDR3 length: 12 residues. The CDR3 DNA follows: TGTGCCAGCACCCGGGGTAATGAAAAACTGTTTTTT. Translation gives CASTRGNEKLFF. Supplemented by reference TRBV28 and TRBJ1-4, the full variable domain reads DVKVTQSSRYLVKRTGEKVFLECVQDMDHENMFWYRQDPGLGLRLIYFSYDVKMKEKGDIPEGYSVSREKKERFSLILESASTNQTSMYLCASTRGNEKLFFGSGTQLSVL.

This rearrangement joins TRBV19 to TRBJ1-5, with TRBD1 matching 7 bases. From germline, CDR1 is LNHDA and CDR2 SQIVND (reference sequence). The CDR3 runs to 14 residues. V lost 3 bases and J lost 6; bases outside the gene matches: 5. CDR3 in amino acids: CASSIDRESQPQHF. The CDR3 region has the DNA TGTGCCAGTAGTATCGACAGGGAGAGTCAGCCCCAGCATTTT.

This chain connects TRBV7-9 to TRBJ2-5, with TRBD1 as a possible D gene (7 bases). The V end was cut by 9 bases, the J end by 5 bases, with 16 bases between. There are 13 residues in the CDR3. CDR1 and CDR2 (germline): SEHNR, FQNEAQ (reference sequence). CDR3 loop: CASTRGERETQYF. DNA for the CDR3: TGTGCCAGTACCAGGGGGGAACGGGAGACCCAGTACTTC.

This chain links TRBV9 with TRBJ2-3; 7 nucleotides match TRBD2. Germline CDR1 SGDLS, CDR2 YYNGEE. The CDR3 sequence is 16 residues long. With V trimmed by 1 base and J by 2 bases, 7 bases remained unmatched. CDR3 in DNA: TGTGCCAGCAGCGTAACTAGCGAGGGATCCACAGATACGCAGTATTTT. Translating it yields CASSVTSEGSTDTQYF.

This clone has just a few counts. V usage is TRBV28 and J usage is TRBJ1-2, with TRBD1 identical over 7 bases. V lost 4 bases to trimming and J lost 6 bases; unmatched junction nucleotides: 11. CDR3 length: 15 amino acids. The germline CDR1 and CDR2 sequences are MDHEN and SYDVKM. CDR3 protein: CASSYPDRARDGYTF. The CDR3 DNA sequence: TGTGCCAGCAGTTACCCCGACAGGGCCAGGGATGGCTACACCTTC.

The chain recombines TRBV28 with TRBJ2-1, with D possibly being TRBD1 (6 bases). Germline loops: CDR1 MDHEN, CDR2 SYDVKM. CDR3 size: 17 residues. V lost 1 base to trimming and J lost 0 bases, with 13 bases between them. The CDR3 nucleotides read TGTGCCAGCAGTTTATTCCAGGGGCCTAGCTCCTACAATGAGCAGTTCTTC. Its protein is CASSLFQGPSSYNEQFF.

This chain links TRBV7-9 with TRBJ2-1; tentatively, D is TRBD1 (5 bases). The CDR3 consists of 15 residues. Trimming removed 5 bases at V and 3 bases at J, with 14 bases between. CDR1 is SEHNR, CDR2 FQNEAQ, per germline (reference sequence). The CDR3 is CASSPGAGRYNEQFF. The CDR3, as DNA: TGTGCCAGCAGCCCTGGGGCAGGTCGCTACAATGAGCAGTTCTTC.

V and J are TRBV21-1 and TRBJ1-3; the D segment call TRBD1 is taken from the table without a DNA check. TRBV21-1 is a pseudogene segment. The CDR3 has 20 residues. In DNA form, the CDR3 reads TGTGCCAGCAGTTGGGATTCCGGGACAGGGAGGAAAGGGTCTGGAAACACCATATATTTT. Translation gives CASSWDSGTGRKGSGNTIYF.

The chain links TRBV5-1 to TRBJ2-7; TRBD1 aligns across 8 bases. The V and J ends lost 4 bases and 7 bases, in that order; junction bases with no gene match: 7. The CDR3 is 13 amino acids. Germline loops: CDR1 SGHRS, CDR2 YFSETQ. The chain's CDR3 is CASSTGQGREQYF. CDR3 bases: TGCGCCAGCAGCACAGGACAGGGTCGAGAGCAGTACTTC. Using reference TRBV5-1 and TRBJ2-7 for the parts outside the CDR3, the full variable domain is KAGVTQTPRYLIKTRGQQVTLSCSPISGHRSVSWYQQTPGQGLQFLFEYFSETQRNKGNFPGRFSGRQFSNSRSEMNVSTLELGDSALYLCASSTGQGREQYFGPGTRLTVT.

The chain employs TRBV5-1 and TRBJ1-1, with D perhaps matching TRBD1 (6 bases). Germline loops: CDR1 SGHRS, CDR2 YFSETQ. The CDR3 loop spans 16 amino acids. V lost 4 bases and J 2 bases, leaving 18 bases between the germline ends. The CDR3: CASSIQAQGTNTEAFF. In nucleotides, the CDR3 is TGCGCCAGCAGCATACAGGCACAGGGAACCAACACTGAAGCTTTCTTT.

The rearrangement links TRBV30 to TRBJ1-2; 8 nucleotides agree with TRBD1. This CDR3 is built from 15 residues. CDR1 is GTSNPN and CDR2 is SVGIG in the germline V gene (reference sequence). After removal of 2 bases from V and 4 bases from J, the junction contained 9 bases not matched to a gene. The CDR3 loop is CAWSRTGLALYGYTF. The DNA of the CDR3 is TGTGCCTGGAGTCGGACAGGGCTCGCGCTCTATGGCTACACCTTC.

The chain joins TRBV18 to TRBJ2-6, with D tentatively TRBD1 (7 bases). The CDR3 runs to 18 residues. Germline CDR1 and CDR2: KGHSH and LQKENI. V gave up 8 bases and J gave up 0 bases, with 20 bases separating them. The DNA of the CDR3 is TGTGCCAGCCCTAAGTCAGGGGGGACGAGCTCTGGGGCCAACGTCCTGACTTTC. It encodes CASPKSGGTSSGANVLTF.

This chain uses TRBV19 with TRBJ2-2, with 9 positions matching TRBD1. CDR1 is LNHDA, CDR2 SQIVND, per germline (reference sequence). This CDR3 spans 15 amino acids. V shed 7 bases and J 5 bases; nucleotides not matched to a gene: 8. The CDR3 is CASTLTGGGTGELFF. In DNA, the CDR3 is TGTGCCAGTACCCTGACAGGGGGAGGGACCGGGGAGCTGTTTTTT.

This clone was observed once. The rearrangement joins TRBV10-3 to TRBJ1-2; TRBD1 might be the D (5 bases). This CDR3 is built from 12 residues. V lost 4 bases to trimming and J lost 2 bases, with 5 bases between them. In germline, CDR1 is ENHRY, CDR2 SYGVKD. Here the CDR3 reads CAISAGNYGYTF. For the CDR3, the DNA is TGTGCCATCAGTGCAGGGAACTATGGCTACACCTTC.

The chain links TRBV11-3 to TRBJ2-7; TRBD2 aligns across 10 bases. With V trimmed by 1 base and J by 2 bases, 5 bases remained unmatched. CDR3 length: 16 amino acids. CDR1 is SGHNT and CDR2 is YENEEA in the germline V gene. CDR3 in DNA: TGTGCCAGCAGCTTAGGCCCAGCGGGGGGGACCTACGAGCAGTACTTC. Translated, it gives CASSLGPAGGTYEQYF.

The CDR3 sequence is CAWSSDRRNTEAFF. The CDR3 bases are TGTGCCTGGAGCTCAGACAGGAGGAACACTGAAGCTTTCTTT. The V gene is TRBV30, the J gene TRBJ1-1, with D possibly TRBD1 on 6 matching bases. The CDR3 runs 14 residues. Looked up from germline, CDR1 is GTSNPN and CDR2 is SVGIG (reference sequence). The V gene lost 3 bases and the J gene lost 1 base, with 12 bases spanning the gap.

V is TRBV6-5 and J is TRBJ1-1; TRBD1 agrees at 8 bases. The CDR3 totals 13 residues. Germline V gene data show CDR1 as MNHEY and CDR2 as SVGAGI. The junction had 7 bases not matched to a gene; V was cut back by 6 bases and J by 7 bases. Written as DNA, the CDR3 is TGTGCCAGCAGATTAGGACAGGGACTTGAAGCTTTCTTT. Residues: CASRLGQGLEAFF.

In its sample, this clone was seen once. The rearrangement joins TRBV10-3 to TRBJ2-7, with TRBD1 matching over 9 bases. The CDR3 has 13 amino acids. Looked up from germline, CDR1 is ENHRY and CDR2 is SYGVKD. J lost 5 bases, V lost 6 bases, and 5 bases had no gene match. The CDR3 loop reads CAIRTGGMDEQYF. Here the CDR3 DNA reads TGTGCCATCAGGACAGGGGGGATGGACGAGCAGTACTTC.

CDR3 amino acids: CASSRPGFQHQPQHF. The CDR3 DNA reads TGTGCCAGCAGTCGACCCGGGTTTCAACATCAGCCCCAGCATTTT. V usage is TRBV28 and J usage is TRBJ1-5; D unclear. Germline lookup yields CDR1 MDHEN and CDR2 SYDVKM. Trimming shortened V by 5 bases and J by 5 bases, and 16 bases separated the two germline ends. This CDR3 contains 15 residues.

This chain's CDR3 is CASSPQGARSPLHF. CDR3 sequence (DNA): TGTGCCAGCAGCCCACAGGGGGCGCGATCACCCCTCCACTTT. This chain uses TRBV5-6 with TRBJ1-6; TRBD1 matches at 9 bases. Germline V gene lookup returns CDR1 SGHDT and CDR2 YYEEEE. The length of the CDR3 is 14 residues. The V segment lost 4 bases and the J segment 10 bases; nucleotides outside the gene matches: 6.

This chain uses TRBV7-2 with TRBJ1-3; D is possibly TRBD1 (5 bases). This CDR3 is built from 13 residues. V shed 5 bases and J shed 5 bases, with 10 bases lying between them. Germline CDR1 SGHTA, CDR2 FQGNSA. The CDR3 nucleotides read TGTGCCAGCAGCATGGGACTTCGAAACACCATATATTTT. As protein: CASSMGLRNTIYF.

The V call is TRBV10-3, the J call TRBJ1-4; TRBD1 matches at 10 bases. V lost 10 bases to trimming and J lost 5 bases; unmatched junction nucleotides: 13. Per the germline V gene, CDR1 is ENHRY and CDR2 is SYGVKD. This CDR3 is built from 16 residues. The CDR3 bases are TGTGCCACCCAGCCGGGACAGGGGAATCTGAATGAAAAACTGTTTTTT. The encoded protein is CATQPGQGNLNEKLFF.

The chain combines TRBV11-2 with TRBJ2-5, with D hard to call. V shed 5 bases and J shed 5 bases, with 15 bases lying between them. The germline V gene encodes CDR1 SGHAT and CDR2 FQNNGV. The CDR3 has 14 amino acids. The CDR3 sequence is CASSPLPSFETQYF. Written as DNA, the CDR3 is TGTGCCAGCAGCCCTCTCCCTAGTTTCGAGACCCAGTACTTC.

This chain joins TRBV4-2 and TRBJ1-1; TRBD1 aligns across 7 bases. This CDR3 region has 14 residues. V shed 2 bases and J 3 bases; nucleotides not matched to a gene: 3. CDR1 and CDR2 (germline): LGHNA, YNFKEQ. CDR3 residues: CASSQQQGYTEAFF. The CDR3 DNA is TGTGCCAGCAGCCAACAACAGGGGTACACTGAAGCTTTCTTT.